The 31 T cell receptor beta chains below come from one sample, sequenced in a study of metastatic and nonmetastatic thyroid tumors. Each patient came to thyroid surgery without any prior treatment (of any kind). TCRdb re-called the PCR reads with MiXCR. The sample lists roughly 32,000 clones; about a sixth were seen once. Sequenced material: blood. The receptors stem from a female donor with papillary thyroid cancer or a benign thyroid nodule (not recorded which). Some clones in this sample may be carry-over from other donors' samples.

Many counts were recorded for this clone. The chain uses TRBV19 and TRBJ1-4; D perhaps matches TRBD1 (5 bases). The CDR3 is 13 residues long. The germline V and J ends were trimmed by 6 bases and 4 bases, with 9 bases remaining between them. Germline V CDR1 and CDR2: LNHDA, SQIVND (reference sequence). CDR3 amino acids: CASRRDFNEKLFF. DNA of the CDR3: TGTGCCAGTAGACGGGACTTTAATGAAAAACTGTTTTTT.

This clone was detected ten times or more. The rearrangement links TRBV2 to TRBJ1-1; 9 nucleotides agree with TRBD1. The trim removed 1 base at V and 5 bases at J, leaving 8 bases unmatched. There are 16 residues in the CDR3. CDR1 is SNHLY, CDR2 FYNNEI, per germline. The DNA for the CDR3 is TGTGCCAGCAGTGAAGAAACAGGGGGCTTGGAGACTGAAGCTTTCTTT. Translated, it gives CASSEETGGLETEAFF.

This clone was counted ten times or more. This chain links TRBV24-1 with TRBJ2-3, with 7 bases lining up with TRBD1. The CDR3 has 16 residues. Looked up from germline, CDR1 is KGHDR and CDR2 is SFDVKD. J was trimmed by 4 bases and V by 3 bases; bases with no gene match: 9. The CDR3 protein is CATSDPSTGHPDTQYF. CDR3 in DNA: TGTGCCACCAGTGATCCCTCGACAGGGCACCCAGATACGCAGTATTTT.

This clone was counted ten times or more. Other DNA sequences of this sample code for an identical CDR3. The J gene is TRBJ2-1, the V gene TRBV29-1; 9 positions agree with TRBD1. The V and J ends lost 4 bases and 5 bases, in that order; junction bases with no gene match: 3. CDR1 SQVTM and CDR2 ANQGSEA come from the germline V gene. The CDR3 runs 13 residues. The CDR3 DNA follows: TGCAGCGTTGCGCGACAGGGGGACAATGAGCAGTTCTTC. It yields the protein CSVARQGDNEQFF.

This clone was recorded at least ten times. V usage is TRBV9 and J usage is TRBJ2-5; the D is unclear. Trimming shortened V by 0 bases and J by 2 bases, and 14 bases separated the two germline ends. Germline V gene lookup returns CDR1 SGDLS and CDR2 YYNGEE. This CDR3 is built from 16 residues. CDR3 in DNA: TGTGCCAGCAGCGTAGCCGCAGGTGCGGATCAAGAGACCCAGTACTTC. Amino acid sequence: CASSVAAGADQETQYF.

In its sample, this clone was seen many times. The chain carries TRBV28 and TRBJ1-4; D is undetermined. This CDR3 is built from 15 residues. V lost 6 bases to trimming and J lost 0 bases, with 11 bases between them. From germline, CDR1 is MDHEN and CDR2 SYDVKM. DNA for the CDR3: TGTGCCAGCAGGGGTTCAAGTGCAACTAATGAAAAACTGTTTTTT. Translation gives CASRGSSATNEKLFF.

This clone showed up many times. The J gene is TRBJ1-5, the V gene TRBV5-8, with TRBD1 matching 9 bases. The CDR3 is made up of 16 amino acids. Germline V CDR1 and CDR2: SGHTS, YDEGEE. J gave up 0 bases and V 5 bases, and 6 bases lay outside the gene matches. Here the CDR3 DNA reads TGTGCCAGCAGGGACAGGGGACCCCTTAGCAATCAGCCCCAGCATTTT. Translating gives CASRDRGPLSNQPQHF.

At least ten counts were recorded for this clone. The chain is built from TRBV11-2 and TRBJ2-7; the D gene is possibly TRBD1 (5 bases). The germline gives CDR1 SGHAT, CDR2 FQNNGV. CDR3 length: 16 amino acids. V shed 5 bases and J shed 3 bases, with 20 bases lying between them. The CDR3 DNA sequence: TGTGCCAGCAGCCCAAAGGTAGGGGTTTTCGGCTACGAGCAGTACTTC. It is translated as CASSPKVGVFGYEQYF. The full variable domain, its missing parts supplied by reference TRBV11-2 and TRBJ2-7, is EAGVAQSPRYKIIEKRQSVAFWCNPISGHATLYWYQQILGQGPKLLIQFQNNGVVDDSQLPKDRFSAERLKGVDSTLKIQPAKLEDSAVYLCASSPKVGVFGYEQYFGPGTRLTVT.

This clone appeared a few times. Since a much larger clone is just one base distant, this may be a read error. The rearrangement uses TRBV10-3 and TRBJ1-5; D is unclear. CDR1 and CDR2 (germline): ENHRY, SYGVKD. The CDR3 sequence is 11 residues long. The V end lost 5 bases, the J end lost 6 bases, and 5 bases lay between the germline ends. CDR3 sequence: CAISTGQPQHF. The DNA for the CDR3 is TGTGCCATCAGTACCGGTCAGCCCCAGCATTTT.

V and J are TRBV4-1 and TRBJ1-1, with D maybe TRBD1 (6 bases). CDR1 MGHRA and CDR2 YSYEKL come from the germline V gene. V lost 1 base to trimming and J lost 2 bases, with 14 bases between them. The CDR3 totals 16 residues. In DNA form, the CDR3 reads TGCGCCAGCAGCCAAGGCGGGGGCACAAGTAACACTGAAGCTTTCTTT. This codes for CASSQGGGTSNTEAFF.

This clone is medium-sized (0.01 to 0.1%) in the sample. V usage is TRBV11-3 and J usage is TRBJ2-1; D may be TRBD1 (7 bases). This CDR3 comprises 13 residues. Deletions cut 5 bases from V and 9 bases from J, with 14 bases between. Germline V gene lookup returns CDR1 SGHNT and CDR2 YENEEA. CDR3 DNA: TGTGCCAGCAGCCCAGACCAGGGGGGTGAGCAGTTCTTC. Translated: CASSPDQGGEQFF.

This clone has at least ten counts. V usage is TRBV12-3 or TRBV12-4 and J usage is TRBJ2-1, with D possibly TRBD2 on 6 matching bases. CDR3 size: 14 residues. The V and J ends lost 7 bases and 5 bases respectively, with 15 bases between them. The CDR3 DNA follows: TGTGCCAGCACTGTTGCGGGAACACACAATGAGCAGTTCTTC. As protein: CASTVAGTHNEQFF.

At least ten counts were recorded for this clone. A much bigger clone sits one base away, suggesting this may be a read error. The rearrangement joins TRBV6-1 to TRBJ2-3; tentative D call: TRBD2 (5 bases). The germline V gene has CDR1 MNHNS and CDR2 SASEGT. The CDR3 totals 12 residues. V was clipped by 3 bases and J by 7 bases, with 8 bases between them. CDR3 bases: TGTGCCAGCAGTGAGGGAGCATATACGCAGTATTTT. This sequence encodes CASSEGAYTQYF.

The table lists this clone with many counts. The chain joins TRBV6-5 to TRBJ1-1; D is perhaps TRBD1 (6 bases). CDR3 length equals 16 residues. Trimming left V 2 bases short and J 5 bases short, with 18 bases between. CDR1 and CDR2 (germline): MNHEY, SVGAGI. CDR3 in amino acids: CASSYGPRGGWTEAFF. In nucleotides, the CDR3 is TGTGCCAGCAGTTACGGCCCGAGGGGGGGCTGGACTGAAGCTTTCTTT.

The table lists this clone with many counts. The V gene is TRBV12-3 or TRBV12-4, the J gene TRBJ1-4; 7 nucleotides match TRBD1. Unmatched junction bases numbered 15, after V lost 6 bases and J lost 8 bases. The length of the CDR3 is 16 residues. The DNA of the CDR3 is TGTGCCAGCAGCGCCGGGGGCCAGGGGGTAACAGAAAAACTGTTTTTT. Its translation is CASSAGGQGVTEKLFF.

In this sample, this clone turned up many times. The junction differs from germline at one of its ends, possibly a read error. J is TRBJ2-2 and V is TRBV30, with 7 positions matching TRBD1. The germline CDR1 and CDR2 sequences are GTSNPN and SVGIG (reference sequence). CDR3 length: 14 residues. The CDR3: CAWNRGRNTGEPFF. CDR3 nucleotide sequence: TGTGCCTGGAACAGGGGAAGGAACACCGGGGAGCCGTTTTTT.

This clone was detected ten times or more. The chain couples TRBV20-1 to TRBJ2-2, with a weak D call TRBD1 (5 bases). Germline CDR1 DFQATT, CDR2 SNEGSKA (reference sequence). The CDR3 has 15 amino acids. Trimming shortened V by 0 bases and J by 1 base, and 9 bases separated the two germline ends. For the CDR3, the DNA is TGCAGTGCTAGAGATGGTAGGGGGAACACCGGGGAGCTGTTTTTT. This sequence encodes CSARDGRGNTGELFF.

This clone has ten or more counts. The V call is TRBV6-1, the J call TRBJ2-7; TRBD2 might be the D (5 bases). CDR1 and CDR2 from the germline V gene are MNHNS and SASEGT. V was cut by 7 bases and J by 6 bases, with 16 bases left in between. The CDR3 is made up of 13 amino acids. CDR3 nucleotides: TGTGCCAGCATGCTGAGGGCCCCCTCCGAGCAGTACTTC. Protein: CASMLRAPSEQYF.

There are a few counts of this clone. One end of the junction is discordant with germline, which a read error may explain. The J gene is TRBJ2-2, the V gene TRBV28; D gene ambiguous. Germline values: CDR1 MDHEN, CDR2 SYDVKM. The CDR3 spans 13 residues. The CDR3 protein is CSSSQPYTGELFF. CDR3 DNA sequence: TGTTCCAGCAGCCAGCCCTACACCGGTGAGCTGTTTTTT.

This chain joins TRBV11-3 and TRBJ1-6, with D maybe TRBD1 (5 bases). Germline CDR1 SGHNT, CDR2 YENEEA. Trimming pared 5 bases from V and 9 bases from J, leaving 17 bases between. The CDR3 extends over 15 amino acids. This CDR3 reads CASSTRESGGSPLHF. DNA for the CDR3: TGTGCCAGCAGCACCCGGGAGTCGGGGGGTTCACCCCTCCACTTT.

On this clone itself: This specimen includes other DNA sequences encoding the same CDR3. This chain's CDR3 is CASSPGRGGSDNEKLFF. CDR3 bases: TGTGCCAGCAGTCCCGGACGGGGAGGCAGTGACAATGAAAAACTGTTTTTT. The gene calls are TRBV12-3 or TRBV12-4 and TRBJ1-4, with D hard to call. Trimming removed 5 bases from V and 5 bases from J, with 21 bases in between. This CDR3 has 17 residues.

The count of this clone is one. The V gene is TRBV5-5, the J gene TRBJ2-3; a possible D gene is TRBD1 (5 bases). From germline, CDR1 is SGHKS and CDR2 YYEKEE (reference sequence). The V end lost 2 bases, the J end lost 4 bases, and 14 bases lay between the germline ends. The CDR3 runs to 15 residues. The CDR3 region is CASSLDQMTADTQYF. CDR3 in DNA: TGTGCCAGCAGCTTAGACCAAATGACAGCAGATACGCAGTATTTT.

This clone was detected ten times or more. The chain couples TRBV18 to TRBJ2-5, with D possibly matching TRBD2 (5 bases). The germline gives CDR1 KGHSH, CDR2 LQKENI. The V end was cut by 3 bases, the J end by 2 bases, with 10 bases between. The CDR3 spans 14 residues. CDR3 amino acids: CASSPRGQQETQYF. DNA of the CDR3: TGTGCCAGCTCACCCCGAGGGCAACAAGAGACCCAGTACTTC.

As regards this clone: The junction does not match germline at one end; this may be a read error. The chain couples TRBV5-6 to TRBJ1-1; D ambiguous. The germline V gene has CDR1 SGHDT and CDR2 YYEEEE. The CDR3 extends over 16 amino acids. The CDR3: CANSHLLGQPDTEAFF. As DNA, the CDR3 is TGTGCCAACAGCCACCTCTTAGGGCAGCCAGACACTGAAGCTTTCTTT.

This clone was counted many times. The rearrangement uses TRBV7-9 and TRBJ2-3; the D gene is possibly TRBD1 (5 bases). Trimming took off 4 bases at V and 0 bases at J, with 11 bases between the two ends. Germline V gene sequence: CDR1 SEHNR, CDR2 FQNEAQ (reference sequence). CDR3 length: 15 amino acids. CDR3 sequence reads: CASSYWGRSTDTQYF. Written as DNA, the CDR3 is TGTGCCAGCAGCTACTGGGGCAGAAGCACAGATACGCAGTATTTT.

The chain couples TRBV7-2 to TRBJ2-7, with 9 bases that match TRBD1. The V gene end was trimmed by 4 bases and the J gene end by 5 bases; junction bases not matched to a gene: 9. This CDR3 spans 15 amino acids. Germline assignment: CDR1 SGHTA and CDR2 FQGNSA. The CDR3 is CASSSSQGQGNEQYF. The CDR3 DNA follows: TGTGCCAGCAGCTCATCCCAAGGACAGGGGAACGAGCAGTACTTC.

This clone appeared a few times. The J gene is TRBJ2-7, the V gene TRBV28, with D unclear. CDR1 is MDHEN, CDR2 SYDVKM, per germline. Trimming stripped 3 bases from V and 7 bases from J, with 16 bases between. CDR3 length equals 14 residues. CDR3 DNA sequence: TGTGCCAGCAGTTTGGAAGCGATCCGCGGTGAGCAGTACTTC. Protein: CASSLEAIRGEQYF. Full variable domain (outside the CDR3, taken from reference TRBV28 and TRBJ2-7): DVKVTQSSRYLVKRTGEKVFLECVQDMDHENMFWYRQDPGLGLRLIYFSYDVKMKEKGDIPEGYSVSREKKERFSLILESASTNQTSMYLCASSLEAIRGEQYFGPGTRLTVT.

This clone was detected only once. The rearrangement joins TRBV18 to TRBJ2-1; 7 bases line up with TRBD2. V lost 1 base and J lost 6; bases outside the gene matches: 3. Germline values: CDR1 KGHSH, CDR2 LQKENI. The CDR3 loop spans 14 amino acids. CDR3 sequence reads: CASSPRRGSNEQFF. The CDR3 bases are TGTGCCAGCTCACCACGGCGCGGGAGCAATGAGCAGTTCTTC.

This clone was detected ten times or more. A much larger clone sits a single nucleotide away, making a read error possible. This chain links TRBV12-3 or TRBV12-4 with TRBJ2-1; 7 bases align to TRBD2. V gave up 5 bases and J gave up 5 bases; unmatched junction bases: 9. CDR3 length: 15 residues. This CDR3 is CASSGPAGLDNEQFF. CDR3 sequence (DNA): TGTGCCAGCAGTGGACCAGCGGGGCTAGACAATGAGCAGTTCTTC.

Concerning this clone itself: The junction differs from germline at one of its ends, possibly a read error. The chain links TRBV7-8 to TRBJ1-2; a possible D gene is TRBD1 (6 bases). This CDR3 spans 16 amino acids. Germline V lookup: CDR1 SGHVS, CDR2 FQNEAQ. The CDR3, as DNA: TGTGCCATCAGCCCAAGGAGGGGGGCAATTAGATATGGCTACACCTTC. It specifies CAISPRRGAIRYGYTF. Full variable domain (rest looked up from reference TRBV7-8 and TRBJ1-2): GAGVSQSPRYKVAKRGQDVALRCDPISGHVSLFWYQQALGQGPEFLTYFQNEAQLDKSGLPSDRFFAERPEGSVSTLKIQRTQQEDSAVYLCAISPRRGAIRYGYTFGSGTRLTVV.

This clone was counted at least ten times. This rearrangement joins TRBV2 to TRBJ2-1; 9 nucleotides align to TRBD1. Germline CDR1 reads SNHLY; CDR2 reads FYNNEI. The CDR3 covers 15 residues. Trimming took 7 bases from V and 8 from J; bases not matched to a gene: 12. The CDR3 reads CASINAGTGIDEQFF. As DNA, the CDR3 is TGTGCCAGCATAAATGCCGGGACAGGGATCGATGAGCAGTTCTTC.